What follows are 29 T cell receptor beta chains derived from one specimen sequenced in a study of cytomegalovirus exposure and HLA in healthy donors (dated 2017 in TCRdb). The method was the immunoSEQ multiplex PCR assay. A mixture of 60 forward primers for TCR Vbeta segments and 13 reverse primers for TCR Jbeta segments was used in the multiplex PCR. Imported from immuneACCESS, the table was reduced by TCRdb to in-frame sequences with V and J called. These copies leave out some clones; in studies compared against another copy, an unresolved V gene accounts for under half, and the cause of the remainder is not known. Within this sample are 150,000 to 250,000 clones, with 65% to 90% of them counted one time only. The top ten clones comprise approximately 2.1% of the sample. Sequencing was carried out using PBMCs. The receptors here all came from a woman in her 50s in good health and CMV-seronegative.

This chain links TRBV2 with TRBJ2-7; D gene unclear. The CDR3 sequence is 14 residues long. Germline V gene data show CDR1 as SNHLY and CDR2 as FYNNEI. Deletions cut 3 bases from V and 7 bases from J, with 16 bases between. The CDR3 region is CASSEVEALREQYF. DNA of the CDR3: TGTGCCAGCAGTGAGGTTGAGGCCCTTCGGGAGCAGTACTTC.

The chain combines TRBV27 with TRBJ2-4; D is unclear. CDR1 is MNHEY, CDR2 SMNVEV, per germline (reference sequence). This CDR3 comprises 14 residues. V dropped 5 bases and J dropped 1 base, with 9 bases sitting between them. The CDR3: CASSPLLAKNIQYF. DNA for the CDR3: TGTGCCAGCAGTCCCCTCCTGGCCAAAAACATTCAGTACTTC.

The chain is built from TRBV7-2 and TRBJ2-7; 10 positions match TRBD1. CDR1 and CDR2 (germline): SGHTA, FQGNSA. This CDR3 region has 15 residues. V shed 5 bases and J 3 bases; nucleotides not matched to a gene: 7. CDR3 DNA: TGTGCCAGCAGCCCCTTAGGGACAGGGGACTACGAGCAGTACTTC. It yields the protein CASSPLGTGDYEQYF.

J is TRBJ2-2 and V is TRBV27; tentatively, D is TRBD2 (7 bases). The CDR3 sequence is 16 residues long. In germline, CDR1 is MNHEY, CDR2 SMNVEV (reference sequence). The V end lost 2 bases, the J end lost 5 bases, and 15 bases lay between the germline ends. The CDR3 protein is CASSLLGGGETGELFF. The CDR3 nucleotides are TGTGCCAGCAGTTTACTAGGGGGGGGTGAGACCGGGGAGCTGTTTTTT.

V gene TRBV19 combines with J gene TRBJ2-5; the match to TRBD2 covers 9 bases. The J call may be wrong; the DNA end is better matched by TRBJ2-7. The CDR3 runs 14 residues. CDR1 and CDR2 from the germline V gene are LNHDA and SQIVND (reference sequence). For the CDR3, the DNA is TGTGCCAGTAGTAATAGCGGGAGCGGGCACGAGCAGTACTTC. Its translation: CASSNSGSGHEQYF.

The chain combines TRBV18 with TRBJ2-7, with 8 bases aligning to TRBD1. This CDR3 is 14 amino acids long. After removal of 4 bases from V and 3 bases from J, the junction contained 5 bases not matched to a gene. Germline assignment: CDR1 KGHSH and CDR2 LQKENI. The CDR3 coding sequence is TGTGCCAGCTCACTGCCGGGACAGGTCTACGAGCAGTACTTC. Translation: CASSLPGQVYEQYF. The full variable domain, in which reference TRBV18 and TRBJ2-7 provide the parts outside the CDR3, is NAGVMQNPRHLVRRRGQEARLRCSPMKGHSHVYWYRQLPEEGLKFMVYLQKENIIDESGMPKERFSAEFPKEGPSILRIQQVVRGDSAAYFCASSLPGQVYEQYFGPGTRLTVT.

The chain links TRBV27 to TRBJ2-1, with a tentative D call TRBD2 (6 bases). Germline V gives CDR1 MNHEY, CDR2 SMNVEV (reference sequence). Trimming removed 3 bases from V and 12 bases from J, with 18 bases in between. CDR3 length: 14 amino acids. The CDR3 sequence: CASSFTSSLPTQFF. The CDR3 bases are TGTGCCAGCAGTTTCACTAGCTCCCTCCCCACGCAGTTCTTC.

This chain connects TRBV25-1 to TRBJ1-3; perhaps TRBD1 as D (6 bases). CDR1 and CDR2 (germline): MGHDK, SYGVNS. The CDR3 length is 12 residues. The ends were cut back, 9 bases at V and 7 bases at J, with 13 bases in the middle. Here the CDR3 DNA reads TGTGCCAGTCGAGGGACAACGAACACCATATATTTT. Residues: CASRGTTNTIYF.

CDR3 sequence (DNA): TGTGCCAGCTCGACCGGGAAAATGATCTACGAGCAGTACTTC. Amino acids: CASSTGKMIYEQYF. The V call is TRBV2, the J call TRBJ2-7; tentative D call: TRBD2 (5 bases). The ends were cut back, 8 bases at V and 3 bases at J, with 17 bases in the middle. Germline V CDR1 and CDR2: SNHLY, FYNNEI. CDR3 size: 14 residues.

This clone was counted between two and nine times. This sequence joins TRBV27 and TRBJ2-1; tentatively, D is TRBD1 (7 bases). CDR3 length: 16 amino acids. V was clipped by 5 bases and J by 7 bases, with 21 bases between them. Germline V gives CDR1 MNHEY, CDR2 SMNVEV (reference sequence). CDR3 amino acids: CASSAPPGGSWNEQFF. The CDR3 region has the DNA TGTGCCAGCAGTGCCCCCCCAGGGGGGAGTTGGAATGAGCAGTTCTTC.

V gene TRBV13 combines with J gene TRBJ2-4; the match to TRBD2 covers 9 bases. This CDR3 has 16 amino acids. V dropped 1 base and J dropped 0; count of bases not matched to a gene: 1. Per germline, CDR1 PRHDT and CDR2 FYEKMQ (reference sequence). The CDR3 coding sequence is TGTGCCAGCAGCTTAGAAGCGGGAGGAGCCAAAAACATTCAGTACTTC. Protein: CASSLEAGGAKNIQYF.

This chain links TRBV2 with TRBJ2-1; 10 bases fit TRBD1. This CDR3 region has 15 residues. CDR1 and CDR2 from the germline V gene are SNHLY and FYNNEI. V lost 3 bases to trimming and J lost 2 bases; unmatched junction nucleotides: 1. CDR3 amino acids: CASSEDRGAYNEQFF. The CDR3 DNA sequence: TGTGCCAGCAGTGAGGACAGGGGGGCCTACAATGAGCAGTTCTTC. The variable domain in full, with the rest retrieved from reference TRBV2 and TRBJ2-1, is EPEVTQTPSHQVTQMGQEVILRCVPISNHLYFYWYRQILGQKVEFLVSFYNNEISEKSEIFDDQFSVERPDGSNFTLKIRSTKLEDSAMYFCASSEDRGAYNEQFFGPGTRLTVL.

The chain links TRBV28 to TRBJ2-2; possibly TRBD2 for D (6 bases). This CDR3 region has 15 residues. CDR1 is MDHEN and CDR2 is SYDVKM in the germline V gene. The germline V and J ends were trimmed by 8 bases and 0 bases, with 13 bases remaining between them. CDR3 in amino acids: CASEWTTPNTGELFF. CDR3 DNA sequence: TGTGCCAGCGAGTGGACTACGCCGAACACCGGGGAGCTGTTTTTT.

The count of this clone is one. The gene calls are TRBV19 and TRBJ2-1; TRBD2 matches at 14 bases. This CDR3 spans 16 amino acids. The junction had 7 bases not matched to a gene; V was cut back by 5 bases and J by 7 bases. The V gene's germline CDR1 is LNHDA and CDR2 SQIVND (reference sequence). DNA of the CDR3: TGTGCCAGTAGTCGCGGGACTAGCGGGAGAGGAAATGAGCAGTTCTTC. Protein: CASSRGTSGRGNEQFF. The full variable domain, in which reference TRBV19 and TRBJ2-1 provide the parts outside the CDR3, is DGGITQSPKYLFRKEGQNVTLSCEQNLNHDAMYWYRQDPGQGLRLIYYSQIVNDFQKGDIAEGYSVSREKKESFPLTVTSAQKNPTAFYLCASSRGTSGRGNEQFFGPGTRLTVL.

The chain uses TRBV5-1 and TRBJ1-4, with D tentatively TRBD1 (5 bases). V lost 4 bases, J lost 2 bases, and 18 bases lay in between. Per the germline V gene, CDR1 is SGHRS and CDR2 is YFSETQ. This CDR3 has 17 residues. CDR3 residues: CASSPGPQGSTNEKLFF. In DNA, the CDR3 is TGCGCCAGCAGCCCAGGGCCTCAAGGGTCGACTAATGAAAAACTGTTTTTT. The whole variable domain, remainder taken from reference TRBV5-1 and TRBJ1-4, is KAGVTQTPRYLIKTRGQQVTLSCSPISGHRSVSWYQQTPGQGLQFLFEYFSETQRNKGNFPGRFSGRQFSNSRSEMNVSTLELGDSALYLCASSPGPQGSTNEKLFFGSGTQLSVL.

This clone was picked up one time. The V call is TRBV5-5, the J call TRBJ2-7; perhaps TRBD1 as D (5 bases). The CDR3 covers 13 residues. Trimming shortened V by 8 bases and J by 5 bases, and 17 bases separated the two germline ends. CDR1 is SGHKS, CDR2 YYEKEE, per germline (reference sequence). This chain's CDR3 is CASDKGSGNEQYF. CDR3 nucleotide sequence: TGTGCCAGTGATAAGGGGTCGGGCAACGAGCAGTACTTC.

The V call is TRBV19, the J call TRBJ1-5; D not resolved. V was trimmed by 3 bases and J by 4 bases, leaving 16 bases between them. Looked up from germline, CDR1 is LNHDA and CDR2 is SQIVND (reference sequence). The CDR3 runs to 16 residues. In DNA form, the CDR3 reads TGTGCCAGTAGTATCCACCTCGGAGACGTAAATCAGCCCCAGCATTTT. Its translation: CASSIHLGDVNQPQHF.

The gene calls are TRBV9 and TRBJ2-5; D is uncertain. The CDR3 covers 13 residues. Germline V gene sequence: CDR1 SGDLS, CDR2 YYNGEE. Trimming removed 4 bases from V and 3 bases from J, with 10 bases in between. CDR3 coding DNA: TGTGCCAGCAGCCCCTCGGTCGAAGAGACCCAGTACTTC. Translation: CASSPSVEETQYF.

The J gene is TRBJ1-2, the V gene TRBV5-1; D is perhaps TRBD1 (5 bases). CDR3 size: 13 residues. V was clipped by 4 bases and J by 8 bases, with 15 bases between them. The germline CDR1 and CDR2 sequences are SGHRS and YFSETQ. Here the CDR3 DNA reads TGCGCCAGCAGCCCGGTCAGGGCTGTGGGCTACACCTTC. It translates to CASSPVRAVGYTF.

The V and J genes are TRBV4-2 and TRBJ2-7; a possible D gene is TRBD1 (5 bases). CDR1 LGHNA and CDR2 YNFKEQ come from the germline V gene. This CDR3 spans 18 amino acids. Trimming shortened V by 2 bases and J by 3 bases, and 23 bases separated the two germline ends. This chain's CDR3 is CASSQNPFGQGDHYEQYF. DNA of the CDR3: TGTGCCAGCAGCCAAAATCCCTTCGGGCAGGGTGACCACTACGAGCAGTACTTC.

As concerns this clone: This same CDR3 is encoded by further DNA sequences in the sample. The chain recombines TRBV29-1 with TRBJ1-1; the D gene is possibly TRBD1 (6 bases). Germline V gene sequence: CDR1 SQVTM, CDR2 ANQGSEA. Trimming pared 6 bases from V and 0 bases from J, leaving 8 bases between. The CDR3 loop spans 12 amino acids. CDR3 region: CSVGQMNTEAFF. The DNA of the CDR3 is TGCAGCGTCGGACAGATGAACACTGAAGCTTTCTTT.

The chain uses TRBV5-4 and TRBJ1-5, with D hard to call. The V gene's germline CDR1 is SGHNT and CDR2 YYREEE (reference sequence). The CDR3 contains 13 residues. V was trimmed by 0 bases and J by 4 bases, leaving 5 bases between them. The CDR3 sequence: CASSLGSNQPQHF. DNA for the CDR3: TGTGCCAGCAGCTTGGGGAGTAATCAGCCCCAGCATTTT. Full variable domain (missing parts from reference TRBV5-4 and TRBJ1-5): ETGVTQSPTHLIKTRGQQVTLRCSSQSGHNTVSWYQQALGQGPQFIFQYYREEENGRGNFPPRFSGLQFPNYSSELNVNALELDDSALYLCASSLGSNQPQHFGDGTRLSIL.

This chain uses TRBV6-1 with TRBJ2-7; 9 nucleotides agree with TRBD1. The V gene end was trimmed by 8 bases and the J gene end by 5 bases; junction bases not matched to a gene: 13. Germline V gene data show CDR1 as MNHNS and CDR2 as SASEGT. The CDR3 sequence is 15 residues long. The CDR3 nucleotides are TGTGCCAGCGGATCCGCCGGGACAGGGAGCAACGAGCAGTACTTC. Translation gives CASGSAGTGSNEQYF.

The chain couples TRBV18 to TRBJ1-1, with D maybe TRBD1 (6 bases). The CDR3 runs to 17 residues. Per the germline V gene, CDR1 is KGHSH and CDR2 is LQKENI. The ends were cut back, 2 bases at V and 1 base at J, with 17 bases in the middle. The CDR3 sequence is CASSPNWGRTENTEAFF. CDR3 sequence (DNA): TGTGCCAGCTCACCAAACTGGGGGCGGACGGAGAACACTGAAGCTTTCTTT.

CDR3 nucleotides: TGTGCCAGCAGACGCACCACGGGAACCTACGAGCAGTACTTC. Translation: CASRRTTGTYEQYF. This chain joins TRBV2 and TRBJ2-7, with a possible D match to TRBD2 (5 bases). With 6 bases removed from V and 2 bases from J, the gap between germline ends came to 14 bases. The CDR3 covers 14 residues. Germline V gives CDR1 SNHLY, CDR2 FYNNEI.

CDR3 region: CASSQEFVERYSTDTQYF. The CDR3 DNA follows: TGTGCCAGCAGCCAAGAGTTCGTTGAACGGTATAGCACAGATACGCAGTATTTT. The chain links TRBV14 to TRBJ2-3; D uncertain. Germline CDR1 SGHDN, CDR2 FVKESK. The CDR3 has 18 residues. Trimming cost V 0 bases and J 0 bases, with 16 bases left between them.

The rearrangement joins TRBV27 to TRBJ1-5; weak D call: TRBD1 (6 bases). V dropped 4 bases and J dropped 1 base, with 8 bases sitting between them. CDR1 and CDR2 from the germline V gene are MNHEY and SMNVEV (reference sequence). The CDR3 consists of 14 residues. The DNA for the CDR3 is TGTGCCAGCAGTTATACAGGGAGCAATCAGCCCCAGCATTTT. Residues: CASSYTGSNQPQHF.

The V and J genes are TRBV19 and TRBJ2-5, with 11 bases matching TRBD1. The closer fit of TRBJ2-7 to the DNA end suggests the J call may be wrong. Germline values: CDR1 LNHDA, CDR2 SQIVND (reference sequence). The CDR3 has 14 amino acids. CDR3 sequence reads: CASRRGQGAYEQYF. CDR3 nucleotides: TGTGCCAGTAGGAGGGGACAGGGGGCCTACGAGCAGTACTTC.

The V call is TRBV7-9, the J call TRBJ1-2, with a weak D call TRBD1 (6 bases). Germline V gives CDR1 SEHNR, CDR2 FQNEAQ (reference sequence). This CDR3 spans 13 amino acids. Trimming shortened V by 5 bases and J by 7 bases, and 14 bases separated the two germline ends. The DNA of the CDR3 is TGTGCCAGCAGCGACTCTATAGGGGGTGGCTACACCTTC. Residues: CASSDSIGGGYTF.